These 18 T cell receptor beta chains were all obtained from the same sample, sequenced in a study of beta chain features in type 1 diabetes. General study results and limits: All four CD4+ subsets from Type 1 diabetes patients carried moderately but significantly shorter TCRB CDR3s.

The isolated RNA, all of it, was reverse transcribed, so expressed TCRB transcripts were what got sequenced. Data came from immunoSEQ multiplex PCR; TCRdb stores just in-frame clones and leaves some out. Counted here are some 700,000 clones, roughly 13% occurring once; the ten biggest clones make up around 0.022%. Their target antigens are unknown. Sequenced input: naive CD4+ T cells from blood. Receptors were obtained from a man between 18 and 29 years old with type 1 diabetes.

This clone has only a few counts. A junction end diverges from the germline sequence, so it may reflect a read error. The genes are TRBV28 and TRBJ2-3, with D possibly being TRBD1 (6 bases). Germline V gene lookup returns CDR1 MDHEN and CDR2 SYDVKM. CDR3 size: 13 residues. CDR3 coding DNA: TGCGCCTTGGGCAGGGACACTCCAGATACGCAGTATTTT. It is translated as CALGRDTPDTQYF.

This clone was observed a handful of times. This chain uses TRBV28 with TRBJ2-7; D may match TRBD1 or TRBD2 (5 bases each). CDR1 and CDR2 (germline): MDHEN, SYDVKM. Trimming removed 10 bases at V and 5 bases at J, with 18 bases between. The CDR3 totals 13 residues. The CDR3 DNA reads TGTGCCACCCTAGTCGGGACCCCCGACGAGCAGTACTTC. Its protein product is CATLVGTPDEQYF.

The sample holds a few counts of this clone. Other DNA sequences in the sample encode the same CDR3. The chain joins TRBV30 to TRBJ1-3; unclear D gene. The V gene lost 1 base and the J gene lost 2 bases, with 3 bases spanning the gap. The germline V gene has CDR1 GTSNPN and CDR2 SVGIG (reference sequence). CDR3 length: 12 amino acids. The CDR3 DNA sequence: TGTGCCTGGAGTGCAACTGGAAACACCATATATTTT. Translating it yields CAWSATGNTIYF.

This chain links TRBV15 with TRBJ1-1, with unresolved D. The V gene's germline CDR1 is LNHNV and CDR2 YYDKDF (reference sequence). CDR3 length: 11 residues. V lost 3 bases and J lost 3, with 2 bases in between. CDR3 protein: CATSSYTEAFF. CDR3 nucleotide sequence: TGTGCCACCAGCAGTTACACTGAAGCTTTCTTT.

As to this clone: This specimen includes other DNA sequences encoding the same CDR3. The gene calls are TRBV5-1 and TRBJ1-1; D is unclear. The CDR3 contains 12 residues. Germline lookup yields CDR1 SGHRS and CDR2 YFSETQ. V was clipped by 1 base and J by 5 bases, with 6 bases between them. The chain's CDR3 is CASSLRGTEAFF. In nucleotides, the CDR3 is TGCGCCAGCAGCTTGCGGGGAACTGAAGCTTTCTTT.

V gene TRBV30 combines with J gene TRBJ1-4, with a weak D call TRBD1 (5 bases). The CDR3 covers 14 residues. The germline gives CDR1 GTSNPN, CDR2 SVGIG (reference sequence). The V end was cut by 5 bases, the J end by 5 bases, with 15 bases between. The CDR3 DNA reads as TGTGCCTGGGCCCCGGGACTTACGAATGAAAAACTGTTTTTT. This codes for CAWAPGLTNEKLFF.

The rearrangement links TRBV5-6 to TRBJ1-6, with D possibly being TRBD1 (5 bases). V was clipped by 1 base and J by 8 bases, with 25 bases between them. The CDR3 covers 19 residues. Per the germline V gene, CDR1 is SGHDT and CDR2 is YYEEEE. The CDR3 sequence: CASSLSPSKIGATYSPLHF. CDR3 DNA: TGTGCCAGCAGCTTGTCCCCTTCTAAGATCGGGGCCACCTATTCACCCCTCCACTTT.

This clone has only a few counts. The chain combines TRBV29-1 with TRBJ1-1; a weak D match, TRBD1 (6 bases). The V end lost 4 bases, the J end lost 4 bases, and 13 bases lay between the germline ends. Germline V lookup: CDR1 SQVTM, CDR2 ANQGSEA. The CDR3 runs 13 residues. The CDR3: CSVVRQEGTEAFF. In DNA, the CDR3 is TGCAGCGTTGTGCGACAGGAGGGCACTGAAGCTTTCTTT. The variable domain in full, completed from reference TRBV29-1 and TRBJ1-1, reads SAVISQKPSRDICQRGTSLTIQCQVDSQVTMMFWYRQQPGQSLTLIATANQGSEATYESGFVIDKFPISRPNLTFSTLTVSNMSPEDSSIYLCSVVRQEGTEAFFGQGTRLTVV.

The CDR3 DNA follows: TGTGCCAGCTGGGACGGGGGCGGTGGCAATCAGCCCCAGCATTTT. As protein: CASWDGGGGNQPQHF. The V and J genes are TRBV19 and TRBJ1-5; tentative D call: TRBD1 (6 bases). V lost 9 bases and J lost 2, with 17 bases in between. The CDR3 has 15 amino acids. CDR1 and CDR2 (germline): LNHDA, SQIVND (reference sequence).

Here the CDR3 DNA reads TGTGCCAGCTCACCCATGGACGGAGCTAGCAATCAGCCCCAGCATTTT. Amino acids: CASSPMDGASNQPQHF. V and J are TRBV18 and TRBJ1-5; D not resolved. The ends were cut back, 3 bases at V and 0 bases at J, with 12 bases in the middle. CDR3 length: 16 amino acids. CDR1 and CDR2 (germline): KGHSH, LQKENI.

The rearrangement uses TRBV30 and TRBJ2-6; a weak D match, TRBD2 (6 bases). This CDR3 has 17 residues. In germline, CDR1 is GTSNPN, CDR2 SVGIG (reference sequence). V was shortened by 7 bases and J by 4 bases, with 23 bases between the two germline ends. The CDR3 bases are TGTGCCTCCTCTCGGGGGACTCCTACCGCCGGGGCCAACGTCCTGACTTTC. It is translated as CASSRGTPTAGANVLTF. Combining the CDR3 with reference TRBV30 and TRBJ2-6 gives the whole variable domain SQTIHQWPATLVQPVGSPLSLECTVEGTSNPNLYWYRQAAGRGLQLLFYSVGIGQISSEVPQNLSASRPQDRQFILSSKKLLLSDSGFYLCASSRGTPTAGANVLTFGAGSRLTVL.

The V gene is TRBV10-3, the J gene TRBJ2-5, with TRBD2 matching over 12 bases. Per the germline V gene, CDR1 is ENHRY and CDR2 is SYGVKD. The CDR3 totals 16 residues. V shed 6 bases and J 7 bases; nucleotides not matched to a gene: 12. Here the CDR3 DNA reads TGTGCCATCAGAACGACTAGCGGGGGTCCATTTGGGACCCAGTACTTC. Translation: CAIRTTSGGPFGTQYF.

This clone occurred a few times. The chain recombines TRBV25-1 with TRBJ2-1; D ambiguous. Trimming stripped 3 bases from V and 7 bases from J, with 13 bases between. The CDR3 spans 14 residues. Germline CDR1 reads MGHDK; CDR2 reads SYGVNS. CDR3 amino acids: CASSDYPTFNEQFF. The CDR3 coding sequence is TGTGCCAGCAGTGACTACCCAACTTTTAATGAGCAGTTCTTC.

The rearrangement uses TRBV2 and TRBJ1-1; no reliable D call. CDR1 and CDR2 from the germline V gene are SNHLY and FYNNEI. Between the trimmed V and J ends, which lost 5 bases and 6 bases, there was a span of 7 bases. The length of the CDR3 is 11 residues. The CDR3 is CASSFYAEAFF. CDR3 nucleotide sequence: TGTGCCAGCAGTTTCTACGCTGAAGCTTTCTTT.

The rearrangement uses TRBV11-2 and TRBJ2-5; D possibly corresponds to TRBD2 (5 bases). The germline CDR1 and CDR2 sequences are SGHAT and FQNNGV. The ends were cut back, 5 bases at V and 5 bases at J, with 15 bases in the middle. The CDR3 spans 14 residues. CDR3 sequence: CASSPPLSGETQYF. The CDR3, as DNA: TGTGCCAGCAGCCCCCCGTTGTCGGGGGAGACCCAGTACTTC.

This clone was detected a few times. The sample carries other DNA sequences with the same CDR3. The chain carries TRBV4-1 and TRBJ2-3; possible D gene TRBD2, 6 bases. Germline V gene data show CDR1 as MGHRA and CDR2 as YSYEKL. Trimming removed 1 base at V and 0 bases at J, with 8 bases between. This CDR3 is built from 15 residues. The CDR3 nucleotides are TGCGCCAGCAGCCAAGTGGGACTGAGCACAGATACGCAGTATTTT. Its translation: CASSQVGLSTDTQYF.

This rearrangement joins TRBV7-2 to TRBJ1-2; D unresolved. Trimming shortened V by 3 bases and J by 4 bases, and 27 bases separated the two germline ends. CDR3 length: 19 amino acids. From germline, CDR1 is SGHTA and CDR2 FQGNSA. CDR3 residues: CASSFSINPRTVDFYGYTF. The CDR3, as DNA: TGTGCCAGCAGCTTCTCTATCAACCCCCGGACGGTGGATTTCTATGGCTACACCTTC.

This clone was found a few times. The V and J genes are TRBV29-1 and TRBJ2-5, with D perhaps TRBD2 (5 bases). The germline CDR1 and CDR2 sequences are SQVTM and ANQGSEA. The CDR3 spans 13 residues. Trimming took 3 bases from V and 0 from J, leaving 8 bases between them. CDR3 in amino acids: CSVEGSDQETQYF. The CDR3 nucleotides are TGCAGCGTTGAGGGGAGCGACCAAGAGACCCAGTACTTC. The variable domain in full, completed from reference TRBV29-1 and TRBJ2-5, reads SAVISQKPSRDICQRGTSLTIQCQVDSQVTMMFWYRQQPGQSLTLIATANQGSEATYESGFVIDKFPISRPNLTFSTLTVSNMSPEDSSIYLCSVEGSDQETQYFGPGTRLLVL.